This TCR beta chain was profiled in a study of blood T cell repertoires in COVID-19. Study in general: Sources were T cells, B-cell-depleted T cells, or PBMCs; the material itself was cDNA or gDNA.

Assay used: immunoSEQ multiplex PCR; TCRdb lists only in-frame clones, some missing. The repertoire has some 300,000 clones, roughly 91% of them found once; the top ten carry around 1.9%. V was shortened by 7 bases and J by 5 bases, with 10 bases between the two germline ends. The CDR3 sequence is 12 residues long. CDR1 is SNHLY, CDR2 FYNNEI, per germline. The chain combines TRBV2 with TRBJ2-3; D is possibly TRBD2 (6 bases). The sequence was collected from a woman under 40 with COVID-19, enrolled during active disease. Sequencing was done on a sample of peripheral blood. The CDR3 protein is CASTSGGDTQYF. The CDR3 DNA reads TGTGCCAGCACCTCCGGGGGAGATACGCAGTATTTT.